The entry below gives a single T cell receptor (beta chain) sequence along with its context. The table came from immunoSEQ multiplex PCR; TCRdb's copy has only in-frame clones and leaves some out. The table has nearly 70,000 clones, roughly 80% seen once. This record comes from a study of blood T cell repertoires in COVID-19. Study background: Samples of COVID-19 (acute and convalescent) were obtained from the United States, Italy and Spain. Sources were T cells, B-cell-depleted T cells, or PBMCs; the material itself was cDNA or gDNA.

Germline V lookup: CDR1 MNHEY, CDR2 SVGAGI. V dropped 8 bases and J dropped 3; count of bases not matched to a gene: 12. The CDR3 extends over 15 amino acids. The sample was peripheral blood. This clonotype was sampled from a woman over 75 with acute or convalescent COVID-19. The rearrangement uses TRBV6-5 and TRBJ1-2, with 7 bases that match TRBD1. Written as DNA, the CDR3 is TGTGCCAGCGTAGACCCGGGCAGGGGGTACTATGGCTACACCTTC. Amino acid sequence: CASVDPGRGYYGYTF.